This T cell receptor beta chain is from a study of metastatic and nonmetastatic thyroid tumors. Study context: Across blood and tumor or nodule tissue, repertoires from malignant and benign thyroid patients were compared with one another.

No treatment of any kind had been given to any patient before thyroid surgery. Methods used by the authors: Variation in CDR3 across clinicopathological groups served as the basis for constructing a distant-metastasis classifier in papillary thyroid cancer. TCRdb reanalyzed the PCR reads with MiXCR. These V and J calls derive from TCRdb rather than the authors' analysis. The table lists 15,000 to 20,000 clones, 30% to 35% of them singletons. There are many counts of this clone. The CDR3 runs to 14 residues. With 4 bases removed from V and 8 bases from J, the gap between germline ends came to 17 bases. Germline V CDR1 and CDR2: ENHRY, SYGVKD.

The sample comprised adjacent normal tissue. The rearrangement links TRBV10-3 to TRBJ1-1, with a weak D call TRBD1 (5 bases). This clonotype was sampled from a female donor with papillary thyroid cancer or a benign thyroid nodule (not recorded which). Some clones in this sample may be carry-over from other donors' samples. The CDR3 region is CAISGGNTRSEAFF. The CDR3 DNA sequence: TGTGCCATCAGTGGGGGGAACACCAGATCGGAAGCTTTCTTT.